The entry that follows covers one T cell receptor (beta chain) sequence. The ends were cut back, 0 bases at V and 10 bases at J, with 17 bases in the middle. The CDR3 is 16 residues long. Germline loops: CDR1 SGHDT, CDR2 YYEEEE. Sequencing used immunoSEQ multiplex PCR; TCRdb keeps in-frame clones, though not all of them. The table shows approximately 170,000 clones, with around 93% occurring only once. The record originates from a study of control samples from healthy donors and cancer patients. The genes are TRBV5-6 and TRBJ1-6; D unclear. This TCR was sampled from an older woman in good health. The source material was blood. The CDR3 loop is CASSLGRAAGVSPLHF. As DNA, the CDR3 is TGTGCCAGCAGCTTGGGGAGGGCGGCCGGGGTCTCACCCCTCCACTTT.